These 9 T cell receptor beta chains originate from one sample sequenced in a study of T cell clonality in common variable immunodeficiency. Assay: immunoSEQ multiplex PCR; the TCRdb copy retains only in-frame clones and omits some. The data list 40,000 to 65,000 clones, none observed once; 3.4% falls to the top ten. Specimen: peripheral blood mononuclear cells. All receptors come from a person between 18 and 75 years old in good health.

This clone was seen more than once but under ten times. The CDR3 is cut off 3 residues early in the read; its end comes from the germline J gene. The V and J genes are TRBV27 and TRBJ2-7; 12 positions agree with TRBD2. Germline CDR1 is MNHEY and CDR2 is SMNVEV (reference sequence). This CDR3 is built from 16 residues. The J segment lost 4 bases and the V segment lost 8 bases, leaving 12 bases of the junction unmatched. The CDR3 region is CASETIGLAGIYEQYF. CDR3 DNA, as far as it was read: TGTGCCAGCGAAACCATCGGACTAGCGGGAATTTACGAG.

This clone has ten or more counts. The CDR3 is cut off 3 residues early in the read; its end comes from the germline J gene. The chain combines TRBV12-3 or TRBV12-4 with TRBJ1-4; TRBD1 matches 7 bases. The length of the CDR3 is 15 residues. The V and J ends lost 6 bases and 3 bases, in that order; junction bases with no gene match: 7. The part of the CDR3 DNA that was read is TGTGCCAGCAGCCGACAGGGCTCAGCTAATGAAAAA. Residues: CASSRQGSANEK. The complete CDR3 protein is CASSRQGSANEKLFF.

This clone was detected many times. The read falls 3 residues short of the CDR3 end, and the missing part is taken from the germline J gene. V and J are TRBV19 and TRBJ1-4; tentatively, D is TRBD1 (6 bases). V was shortened by 5 bases and J by 9 bases, with 16 bases between the two germline ends. The germline gives CDR1 LNHDA, CDR2 SQIVND (reference sequence). The CDR3 extends over 14 amino acids. The sequenced CDR3 bases are TGTGCCAGTAGTCCCCACACCGACAGGCAAAAA. It specifies CASSPHTDRQK. The whole CDR3 region reads CASSPHTDRQKLFF.

This clone occurred many times. The CDR3 end falls 3 residues outside the read, so it is completed with the germline J gene. The chain carries TRBV5-1 and TRBJ2-6, with D possibly matching TRBD2 (6 bases). Trimming pared 0 bases from V and 0 bases from J, leaving 10 bases between. CDR3 length equals 17 residues. CDR1 is SGHRS, CDR2 YFSETQ, per germline. This CDR3 reads CASSLGDWVSGANVLTF. The covered CDR3 bases are TGCGCCAGCAGCTTGGGGGACTGGGTCTCTGGGGCCAACGTC.

This clone occurred many times. Read coverage stops 3 residues before the CDR3 terminus; the germline J gene supplies the remainder. The chain employs TRBV19 and TRBJ1-1; the match to TRBD1 covers 7 bases. The CDR3 totals 15 residues. V shed 5 bases, J shed 1 base, and the junction held 7 bases outside the gene matches. Germline V lookup: CDR1 LNHDA, CDR2 SQIVND (reference sequence). The CDR3 bases that were read are TGTGCCAGTAGTCCTCAGGGGGTAAGGAACACTGAA. Encoded protein: CASSPQGVRNTE. The full-length CDR3 reads as CASSPQGVRNTEAFF. The variable domain in full, completed from reference TRBV19 and TRBJ1-1, reads DGGITQSPKYLFRKEGQNVTLSCEQNLNHDAMYWYRQDPGQGLRLIYYSQIVNDFQKGDIAEGYSVSREKKESFPLTVTSAQKNPTAFYLCASSPQGVRNTEAFFGQGTRLTVV.

This clone was counted ten times or more. The CDR3 end lies 3 residues beyond the end of the read and is filled in from the germline J gene. This rearrangement joins TRBV5-1 to TRBJ2-1; 9 nucleotides line up with TRBD1. CDR3 length equals 15 residues. V shed 0 bases, J shed 6 bases, and the junction held 4 bases outside the gene matches. CDR1 is SGHRS, CDR2 YFSETQ, per germline. CDR3 bases read: TGCGCCAGCAGCTTGGCGGGGACAGGGAGCAATGAG. Translation gives CASSLAGTGSNE. The whole CDR3 reads CASSLAGTGSNEQFF.

This clone was seen ten or more times. The CDR3 end falls 3 residues outside the read, so it is completed with the germline J gene. The V call is TRBV7-2, the J call TRBJ2-1; the match to TRBD2 covers 8 bases. CDR1 is SGHTA, CDR2 FQGNSA, per germline. Trimming at V came to 8 bases and at J to 8 bases, leaving 14 bases not matched to a gene. CDR3 length: 15 residues. The sequenced CDR3 bases are TGTGCCAGCGGAGTCGATATAGCGGGATCGTATGAG. Protein sequence: CASGVDIAGSYE. The full CDR3 sequence reads CASGVDIAGSYEQFF.

Comment on this clone: The missing CDR3 end, 3 residues past where the read stops, is filled in from the germline J gene. The chain recombines TRBV5-1 with TRBJ2-5; D is undetermined. Germline assignment: CDR1 SGHRS and CDR2 YFSETQ. The CDR3 totals 15 residues. V lost 0 bases, J lost 2 bases, and 11 bases lay in between. CDR3 bases read: TGCGCCAGCAGCTTGGCAGTTGGCGGACAAGAGACC. This translates into CASSLAVGGQET. In full, the CDR3 is CASSLAVGGQETQYF.

This clone was detected ten times or more. The read finishes 3 residues shy of the CDR3 end, and the germline J gene is used to complete it. The rearrangement joins TRBV20-1 to TRBJ2-1; 7 bases are a match to TRBD1. Germline assignment: CDR1 DFQATT and CDR2 SNEGSKA (reference sequence). The trim removed 6 bases at V and 2 bases at J, leaving 13 bases unmatched. The CDR3 covers 16 residues. The sequenced CDR3 bases are TGCAGTGCGGGAACCGGGACAGTGAATCCCTACAATGAG. It translates to CSAGTGTVNPYNE. The CDR3 as a whole reads CSAGTGTVNPYNEQFF.